This T cell receptor beta chain is drawn from a study of vaccination effects on CD4 cells after COVID-19. Study at large: In culture with approximately 10 IU/ml IL-2 and about 10 ug/ml peptides, PBMC were grown at two million per well.

In its sample, this clone was seen a few times. The target antigen is unknown. Study-wide results and caveats: Just 1 of 255 vaccine-induced clones in healthy recipients was cross-reactive. Marked clonal contraction of infection- and vaccine-induced clones was seen late after vaccination.

Germline V gene data show CDR1 as KGHSH and CDR2 as LQKENI. Germline trimming cut 3 bases from V and 7 bases from J; bases unmatched to any gene: 5. The CDR3 covers 14 residues. Following culture for 9 to 11 days, CD4+ T cells were isolated. Participants were given two doses of BNT162b2 or mRNA-1273 vaccine. Sequencing was performed with immunoSEQ multiplex PCR; in TCRdb, only in-frame clones are kept and a portion is missing. Of fewer than 75,000 clones detected, approximately 81% appear once; the ten largest clones hold approximately 4.5%. J is TRBJ1-5 and V is TRBV18, with 8 nucleotides matching TRBD1. The receptor's source is a human donor who received a COVID-19 vaccine. Specimen: CD4+ T cells from PBMCs cultured without peptide, collected after COVID-19 vaccination. CDR3 nucleotides: TGTGCCAGCTCACCGCGGACAGGGTCCCAGCCCCAGCATTTT. Translating it yields CASSPRTGSQPQHF.